These 29 T cell receptor beta chains share one sample of origin, sequenced in a study of blood T cell repertoires in COVID-19. The assay was immunoSEQ multiplex PCR, and TCRdb's table has in-frame clones only and misses some. The sample gives over 150,000 clones, approximately 80% of which show up once; roughly 2.9% is in the top ten. Material: peripheral blood. All receptors come from a woman aged 60-70 years with acute or convalescent COVID-19.

The chain links TRBV27 to TRBJ1-2; possible D gene TRBD1, 6 bases. Germline CDR1 and CDR2: MNHEY and SMNVEV (reference sequence). The CDR3 has 13 amino acids. The V end lost 6 bases, the J end lost 8 bases, and 16 bases lay between the germline ends. CDR3 protein: CASRPSGERGYTF. CDR3 bases: TGTGCCAGCAGACCCTCAGGGGAAAGGGGCTACACCTTC.

V usage is TRBV7-8 and J usage is TRBJ1-3; 7 positions match TRBD1. Germline V gene data show CDR1 as SGHVS and CDR2 as FQNEAQ. The CDR3 sequence is 16 residues long. V lost 2 bases, J lost 4 bases, and 8 bases stayed unmatched. The CDR3 protein is CASSLPTGTAGNTIYF. In nucleotides, the CDR3 is TGTGCCAGCAGCTTACCCACAGGGACAGCCGGAAACACCATATATTTT.

The genes are TRBV7-3 and TRBJ2-3, with 8 bases identical to TRBD2. Germline V lookup: CDR1 SGHTA, CDR2 FQGTGA. The CDR3 has 15 residues. V trimming: 5 bases; J trimming: 2 bases; junction bases outside the gene matches: 6. The DNA of the CDR3 is TGTGCCAGCAGCCCGGGACTAGGATCCACAGATACGCAGTATTTT. It codes for CASSPGLGSTDTQYF. The entire variable domain, with the rest obtained from reference TRBV7-3 and TRBJ2-3, is as follows: GAGVSQTPSNKVTEKGKYVELRCDPISGHTALYWYRQSLGQGPEFLIYFQGTGAADDSGLPNDRFFAVRPEGSVSTLKIQRTERGDSAVYLCASSPGLGSTDTQYFGPGTRLTVL.

The CDR3 spells CASSRWTSGGASIQYF. Here the CDR3 DNA reads TGTGCCAGCAGCCGCTGGACTAGCGGGGGGGCAAGCATTCAGTACTTC. The chain employs TRBV7-9 and TRBJ2-4; 15 bases agree with TRBD2. CDR3 length: 16 amino acids. In germline, CDR1 is SEHNR, CDR2 FQNEAQ (reference sequence). V shed 5 bases, J shed 9 bases, and the junction held 8 bases outside the gene matches.

The chain uses TRBV2 and TRBJ1-6; a weak D match, TRBD1 (5 bases). The V end was cut by 6 bases, the J end by 6 bases, with 6 bases between. The CDR3 loop spans 12 amino acids. CDR1 and CDR2 from the germline V gene are SNHLY and FYNNEI. The CDR3 sequence: CASRDTNSPLHF. Here the CDR3 DNA reads TGTGCCAGCAGGGACACTAATTCACCCCTCCACTTT.

There are a few counts of this clone. Other nucleotide sequences in the sample specify the same CDR3. The chain joins TRBV7-2 to TRBJ2-3; 11 bases align to TRBD2. Germline assignment: CDR1 SGHTA and CDR2 FQGNSA. The V gene end was trimmed by 3 bases and the J gene end by 0 bases; junction bases not matched to a gene: 2. This CDR3 spans 16 amino acids. The CDR3 sequence is CASSLLAGGSTDTQYF. The CDR3 coding sequence is TGTGCCAGCAGCTTGCTAGCGGGGGGTAGCACAGATACGCAGTATTTT.

This sequence joins TRBV5-1 and TRBJ2-7; 8 nucleotides agree with TRBD1. The CDR3 contains 14 residues. V shed 4 bases and J 3 bases; nucleotides not matched to a gene: 6. Germline CDR1 SGHRS, CDR2 YFSETQ. The CDR3 loop is CASSPDRGLYEQYF. The CDR3 DNA follows: TGCGCCAGCAGCCCAGACAGGGGACTCTACGAGCAGTACTTC.

The gene calls are TRBV6-5 and TRBJ1-1, with unresolved D. V was clipped by 5 bases and J by 4 bases, with 14 bases between them. CDR1 and CDR2 from the germline V gene are MNHEY and SVGAGI. The CDR3 has 14 amino acids. For the CDR3, the DNA is TGTGCCAGCAGTATATCACGGTTCGGCACTGAAGCTTTCTTT. Translating it yields CASSISRFGTEAFF.

The chain couples TRBV14 to TRBJ1-1; D may be TRBD1 (6 bases). Germline V CDR1 and CDR2: SGHDN, FVKESK. This CDR3 has 12 amino acids. Trimming removed 1 base from V and 9 bases from J, with 9 bases in between. The CDR3 loop is CASSQVQGQAFF. The CDR3 nucleotides are TGTGCCAGCAGCCAAGTGCAGGGGCAAGCTTTCTTT.

This chain joins TRBV4-1 and TRBJ2-7, with D tentatively TRBD1 (6 bases). Germline V gene sequence: CDR1 MGHRA, CDR2 YSYEKL. The V and J ends lost 3 bases and 5 bases respectively, with 14 bases between them. The CDR3 contains 14 residues. CDR3 DNA: TGCGCCAGCAGCCAGGAACTACAGGGCCACGAGCAGTACTTC. This sequence encodes CASSQELQGHEQYF.

V is TRBV5-1 and J is TRBJ2-5, with 8 bases that match TRBD2. V shed 0 bases, J shed 4 bases, and the junction held 5 bases outside the gene matches. CDR3 size: 15 residues. The germline gives CDR1 SGHRS, CDR2 YFSETQ. CDR3 bases: TGCGCCAGCAGCTTGGCGGCTAGCGGGCGAGAGACCCAGTACTTC. As protein: CASSLAASGRETQYF. Drawing the rest from reference TRBV5-1 and TRBJ2-5, the complete variable domain is KAGVTQTPRYLIKTRGQQVTLSCSPISGHRSVSWYQQTPGQGLQFLFEYFSETQRNKGNFPGRFSGRQFSNSRSEMNVSTLELGDSALYLCASSLAASGRETQYFGPGTRLLVL.

The sample holds a few counts of this clone. A read error may account for a junction end that differs from germline. The chain employs TRBV12-3 or TRBV12-4 and TRBJ1-2; D not certain. The CDR3 runs to 12 residues. CDR3 amino acids: CASCFGGAGYTF. The CDR3 bases are TGTGCCAGCTGTTTCGGCGGAGCTGGCTACACCTTC.

In its sample, this clone was seen once. The chain joins TRBV28 to TRBJ1-1; 7 bases are shared with TRBD1. This CDR3 region has 11 residues. Per germline, CDR1 MDHEN and CDR2 SYDVKM. The V gene end was trimmed by 7 bases and the J gene end by 7 bases; junction bases not matched to a gene: 3. The CDR3 here is CASTTGREAFF. The CDR3 nucleotides are TGTGCCAGCACGACAGGGCGTGAAGCTTTCTTT.

The V call is TRBV5-1, the J call TRBJ1-2, with 7 positions matching TRBD1. The V segment lost 4 bases and the J segment 4 bases; nucleotides outside the gene matches: 7. Per the germline V gene, CDR1 is SGHRS and CDR2 is YFSETQ. CDR3 length: 14 amino acids. CDR3 DNA: TGCGCCAGCAGCGCGGATTGGACAGGCTATGGCTACACCTTC. The encoded protein is CASSADWTGYGYTF.

The chain uses TRBV7-2 and TRBJ2-7; D is unresolved. The V gene's germline CDR1 is SGHTA and CDR2 FQGNSA. The CDR3 totals 12 residues. Trimming removed 5 bases at V and 4 bases at J, with 9 bases between. CDR3 residues: CASSLPSYEQYF. In nucleotides, the CDR3 is TGTGCCAGCAGCCTACCTTCTTACGAGCAGTACTTC.

This rearrangement joins TRBV3-1 (or the pseudogene TRBV3-2) to TRBJ2-2; 10 nucleotides agree with TRBD1. This CDR3 spans 16 amino acids. V shed 4 bases and J 5 bases; nucleotides not matched to a gene: 7. Germline CDR1 LGHDT, CDR2 YNNKEL (reference sequence). The CDR3 sequence: CASSPPADRGTGELFF. CDR3 bases: TGTGCCAGCAGCCCCCCGGCGGACAGGGGGACCGGGGAGCTGTTTTTT.

The J gene is TRBJ1-6, the V gene TRBV28; possible D gene TRBD1, 5 bases. Trimming shortened V by 6 bases and J by 7 bases, and 10 bases separated the two germline ends. Per germline, CDR1 MDHEN and CDR2 SYDVKM. CDR3 length: 13 residues. CDR3 sequence: CASSGGTNSPLHF. The CDR3, as DNA: TGTGCCAGCAGCGGGGGTACGAATTCACCCCTCCACTTT.

The chain carries TRBV11-2 and TRBJ1-6; weak D call: TRBD1 (5 bases). CDR1 and CDR2 (germline): SGHAT, FQNNGV. V gave up 2 bases and J gave up 10 bases, with 12 bases separating them. The CDR3 runs to 14 residues. The DNA of the CDR3 is TGTGCCAGCAGCTTATCAGGGTCCAGCTCACCCCTCCACTTT. This gives the protein CASSLSGSSSPLHF. Combining the CDR3 with reference TRBV11-2 and TRBJ1-6 gives the whole variable domain EAGVAQSPRYKIIEKRQSVAFWCNPISGHATLYWYQQILGQGPKLLIQFQNNGVVDDSQLPKDRFSAERLKGVDSTLKIQPAKLEDSAVYLCASSLSGSSSPLHFGNGTRLTVT.

The chain links TRBV5-5 to TRBJ2-7, with 11 bases that match TRBD1. This CDR3 is 14 amino acids long. CDR1 and CDR2 from the germline V gene are SGHKS and YYEKEE (reference sequence). V shed 4 bases and J 4 bases; nucleotides not matched to a gene: 4. CDR3: CASSPDRGRYEQYF. DNA for the CDR3: TGTGCCAGCAGCCCGGACAGGGGGCGGTACGAGCAGTACTTC.

The rearrangement uses TRBV6-1 and TRBJ1-4, with TRBD1 as a possible D gene (6 bases). Trimming shortened V by 4 bases and J by 4 bases, and 16 bases separated the two germline ends. CDR1 and CDR2 from the germline V gene are MNHNS and SASEGT. This CDR3 spans 16 amino acids. The CDR3 sequence: CASSGPPGQLNEKLFF. CDR3 coding DNA: TGTGCCAGCAGTGGCCCCCCGGGACAACTTAATGAAAAACTGTTTTTT.

This clone was detected only a few times. The chain combines TRBV5-4 with TRBJ2-7, with 10 bases lining up with TRBD1. V gave up 2 bases and J gave up 4 bases; unmatched junction bases: 15. Germline CDR1 reads SGHNT; CDR2 reads YYREEE (reference sequence). The CDR3 extends over 18 amino acids. CDR3 coding DNA: TGTGCCAGCAGCTTACCACCCCTCGGACAGGGGGGCCGATACGAGCAGTACTTC. Its protein is CASSLPPLGQGGRYEQYF.

The chain carries TRBV7-8 and TRBJ1-3; 7 nucleotides agree with TRBD1. Per the germline V gene, CDR1 is SGHVS and CDR2 is FQNEAQ. The CDR3 length is 15 residues. J gave up 0 bases and V 6 bases, and 5 bases lay outside the gene matches. CDR3 region: CASSSQGDSGNTIYF. In DNA, the CDR3 is TGTGCCAGCAGTTCTCAGGGGGACTCTGGAAACACCATATATTTT. Supplemented by reference TRBV7-8 and TRBJ1-3, the full variable domain reads GAGVSQSPRYKVAKRGQDVALRCDPISGHVSLFWYQQALGQGPEFLTYFQNEAQLDKSGLPSDRFFAERPEGSVSTLKIQRTQQEDSAVYLCASSSQGDSGNTIYFGEGSWLTVV.

This clone was seen only once. The chain employs TRBV28 and TRBJ2-1; 11 bases are a match to TRBD1. V was pared by 6 bases and J by 9 bases, with 10 bases of the junction left unmatched. CDR1 and CDR2 (germline): MDHEN, SYDVKM. CDR3 length: 15 amino acids. CDR3 coding DNA: TGTGCCAGCAGCCTCGGACAGGGGGCCGAAAGTGAGCAGTTCTTC. This translates into CASSLGQGAESEQFF. Using reference TRBV28 and TRBJ2-1 for the parts outside the CDR3, the full variable domain is DVKVTQSSRYLVKRTGEKVFLECVQDMDHENMFWYRQDPGLGLRLIYFSYDVKMKEKGDIPEGYSVSREKKERFSLILESASTNQTSMYLCASSLGQGAESEQFFGPGTRLTVL.

The genes are TRBV7-9 and TRBJ2-5, with 7 bases that match TRBD2. V shed 3 bases and J 5 bases; nucleotides not matched to a gene: 0. The CDR3 has 12 amino acids. Germline CDR1 and CDR2: SEHNR and FQNEAQ (reference sequence). CDR3 sequence reads: CASSFSGETQYF. CDR3 nucleotide sequence: TGTGCCAGCAGCTTTAGCGGGGAGACCCAGTACTTC.

V usage is TRBV6-5 and J usage is TRBJ1-2; D possibly corresponds to TRBD1 (5 bases). V lost 10 bases and J lost 7, with 19 bases in between. Germline V gene lookup returns CDR1 MNHEY and CDR2 SVGAGI. This CDR3 region has 13 residues. As DNA, the CDR3 is TGTGCCACTTCGGGGGTCCCCGGGAGTGGCTACACCTTC. This encodes CATSGVPGSGYTF.

The genes are TRBV18 and TRBJ1-1; 7 bases line up with TRBD1. Germline CDR1 and CDR2: KGHSH and LQKENI. The CDR3 totals 15 residues. V was pared by 4 bases and J by 4 bases, with 9 bases of the junction left unmatched. For the CDR3, the DNA is TGTGCCAGCTCACAAGGGGGCGCCGGGGGCACTGAAGCTTTCTTT. Translated, it gives CASSQGGAGGTEAFF.

Only a few counts were recorded for this clone. The V gene is TRBV28, the J gene TRBJ1-1; no reliable D call. Germline lookup yields CDR1 MDHEN and CDR2 SYDVKM. CDR3 length equals 14 residues. V lost 4 bases to trimming and J lost 1 base, with 10 bases between them. The CDR3 nucleotides are TGTGCCAGCAGTTACAACCCACGGAACACTGAAGCTTTCTTT. It is translated as CASSYNPRNTEAFF.

The chain couples TRBV4-3 to TRBJ2-3, with D possibly TRBD2 on 6 matching bases. The length of the CDR3 is 14 residues. Germline V gene data show CDR1 as LGHNA and CDR2 as YSLEER. The ends were cut back, 0 bases at V and 5 bases at J, with 9 bases in the middle. In DNA form, the CDR3 reads TGCGCCAGCAGCCAAGATCGGAGGGTAGATACGCAGTATTTT. Translating it yields CASSQDRRVDTQYF.

The rearrangement joins TRBV19 to TRBJ2-7; D perhaps matches TRBD1 (6 bases). Trimming removed 9 bases from V and 0 bases from J, with 12 bases in between. Germline-derived CDR1 and CDR2 are LNHDA and SQIVND (reference sequence). This CDR3 is built from 13 residues. This CDR3 is CASKQGSSYEQYF. CDR3 in DNA: TGTGCCAGCAAGCAGGGGAGCTCCTACGAGCAGTACTTC. Drawing the rest from reference TRBV19 and TRBJ2-7, the complete variable domain is DGGITQSPKYLFRKEGQNVTLSCEQNLNHDAMYWYRQDPGQGLRLIYYSQIVNDFQKGDIAEGYSVSREKKESFPLTVTSAQKNPTAFYLCASKQGSSYEQYFGPGTRLTVT.